This T cell receptor (beta chain) was observed in a study of T cells in Graves' hyperthyroidism and ophthalmopathy. In germline, CDR1 is SGHVS, CDR2 FNYEAQ. The CDR3 length equals 9 residues, ends included. RNA transcripts were the template for amplifying TCR beta CDR3 regions. The TCR CDR3 was amplified in a first-round RT-PCR using the HTBI primer set. Each CDR3 protein is one row after TCRdb ran MiXCR on the multiplex PCR reads. The sample holds approximately 500,000 distinct CDR3 sequences, roughly 46% seen once. A word on this clonotype: Because the CDR3 is missing its conserved closing phenylalanine or tryptophan, this is likely a read error. It is unclear where the CDR3 begins or ends on the DNA, so no DNA is shown, and the CDR3 is as TCRdb lists it.

Researchers defined stable Graves' hyperthyroidism as no ophthalmopathy progression within 18 months. Hyperthyroidism in the patients, aged 18 to 65, was newly diagnosed and under 2 months in duration. Researchers barred patients who had uncontrolled infection, other autoimmune disease, pregnancy or lactation. On the basis of clinical symptoms, serum thyroxine and TRAb, thyroid ultrasound and orbital computed tomography, diagnoses were made. The sequence was collected from a woman aged 18-29 years with Graves' hyperthyroidism. The sequencing input was peripheral blood or thyroid tissue (not recorded which). The chain recombines TRBV7-6 with TRBJ1-2. The CDR3 protein is CASSLGAVT.